The clone carrying this T cell receptor (beta chain) was seen many times. Assembly of TCR beta libraries relied on iRepertoire HTBI primers together with Arm-PCR of CDR3 regions. TCRdb independently ran MiXCR on the multiplex PCR reads; one entry per CDR3 protein. The sample holds hundreds of thousands of distinct CDR3 sequences, roughly 15% seen once. This record belongs to a study of regulatory T cells in long-lasting Graves disease. Time point denoted: newly diagnosed GD, antithyroid drugs for less than 3 months. The TCR library was prepared using RNA isolated from PBMCs. It was American Thyroid Association guidelines that determined Graves' disease diagnosis. Patients came through an endocrinology department, and that department was in Xi'an, China. The same sample was also used in a study of T cells in Graves' hyperthyroidism and ophthalmopathy.

The source was peripheral blood mononuclear cells (PBMCs), collected at new diagnosis, from a patient treated with antithyroid drugs. The source is a woman in her thirties with Graves disease.

CDR3 bases: TGCAGCGTGAGACATCCGAACACTGAAGCTTTCTTT. Protein sequence: CSVRHPNTEAFF. V and J are TRBV29-1 and TRBJ1-1, with unresolved D. CDR3 length: 12 residues. Germline lookup yields CDR1 SQVTM and CDR2 ANQGSEA. V shed 6 bases and J shed 1 base, with 9 bases lying between them.